The source of this T cell receptor beta chain is a study of T-cell reconstitution after alpha-beta-depleted transplantation in children listed by TCRdb under 2016. In the study overall: Using TCR repertoire profiling, the study followed T-cell immune reconstitution in a quantitative way in children after TCRalphabeta/CD19-depleted allogeneic hematopoietic cell transplantation. Study-wide conclusions, independent of this receptor: In some patients, high TCRbeta diversity at day 60 was attributed to recipient T cells and intrathymic progenitors that had survived conditioning. About two months after transplant, the apparently early recovery of alphabetaT-cell counts reportedly depended on just several hundred clones that had expanded rapidly and came from non-depleted graft cells. Over the following months the frequencies of hyperexpanded clones went down, and after one year T-cell counts and TCRbeta diversity were mostly credited to newly produced T cells.

V lost 4 bases and J lost 5 bases; the stretch between them is 14 bases long. The germline V gene sets CDR1 to SGHTA and CDR2 to FQGNSA. The CDR3, from cysteine to phenylalanine, totals 14 residues. The DNA shown is the 42-base CDR3, in frame from base 1. In the paper's terms, the treatment or condition label means: allogeneic hematopoietic cell transplantation with graft depleted of TCRalphabeta T cells and CD19 B cells. The children who served as transplant recipients had been given grafts of TCRalphabeta/CD19-depleted allogeneic hematopoietic cells. This clonotype was seen a few times. The clone's antigen remains unknown. The input lacks base qualities; no much larger clone sits a single base away. The library was made by PCR. This sample was sequenced with an Illumina HiSeq 2500. Molecular barcoding was employed in the preparation of TCR libraries, with unique molecular identifiers being used to normalize TCRbeta repertoire quantification. TCRdb reanalyzed the raw reads on its own, using fastp at Q25 for trimming and MiXCR for clone calling, and kept in-frame beta chains. Identical CDR3 proteins give one entry, which carries the most common genes and DNA. In all, the sample holds a few hundred thousand distinct CDR3 sequences, and 10% to 15% of those were seen once. Around 2.2% of the sample is in the top ten clones.

The receptor comes from a male patient aged 10 to 17 who had a stem cell transplant for acute myeloid leukemia, so the T cells may come from the graft donor. The source material was PBMCs, mostly from graft donor cells, sampled 360 days after TCRalphabeta/CD19-depleted stem cell transplant. Recombination linked TRBV7-2 to TRBJ2-5; too little of a D gene remains to name it. The DNA is TGTGCCAGCAGCTCCGTGGGCCTGCGGGAGACCCAGTACTTC. It translates to CASSSVGLRETQYF.